The 24 T cell receptor beta chains presented below share a single source sample, sequenced in a study of T cell responses to AZD1222 COVID-19 vaccine. Repertoires were generated with immunoSEQ multiplex PCR, while TCRdb's copy carries only in-frame clones and drops some. The sample has 130,000 to 150,000 clones, more than 85% seen once; the top ten hold 1.5% to 2%. The material sequenced was peripheral blood, taken on day 0 of AZD1222 vaccination. The receptors were sampled from an adult in good health.

This chain links TRBV7-8 with TRBJ2-7; unclear D gene. The germline V and J ends were trimmed by 7 bases and 1 base, with 11 bases remaining between them. Germline assignment: CDR1 SGHVS and CDR2 FQNEAQ. The CDR3 totals 13 residues. CDR3 sequence (DNA): TGTGCCAGCAACCTTCTCGGATCCTACGAGCAGTACTTC. Translated, it gives CASNLLGSYEQYF.

The rearrangement joins TRBV12-3 or TRBV12-4 to TRBJ2-7; unclear D gene. This CDR3 spans 12 amino acids. The V end lost 2 bases, the J end lost 5 bases, and 7 bases lay between the germline ends. The CDR3: CASSLNSHEQYF. In nucleotides, the CDR3 is TGTGCCAGCAGTTTAAATTCGCACGAGCAGTACTTC.

The chain recombines TRBV18 with TRBJ2-1; 9 bases align to TRBD2. CDR3 length: 16 amino acids. V gave up 3 bases and J gave up 2 bases; unmatched junction bases: 5. From germline, CDR1 is KGHSH and CDR2 LQKENI. In nucleotides, the CDR3 is TGTGCCAGCTCACCGGCGGGGGGGGTTACCTACAATGAGCAGTTCTTC. This encodes CASSPAGGVTYNEQFF.

The rearrangement uses TRBV27 and TRBJ2-2, with a possible D match to TRBD1 (6 bases). Germline CDR1 and CDR2: MNHEY and SMNVEV (reference sequence). Deletions cut 3 bases from V and 3 bases from J, with 14 bases between. The CDR3 is made up of 16 amino acids. DNA of the CDR3: TGTGCCAGCAGTTTTGGTGGGGGCCTGGACACCGGGGAGCTGTTTTTT. It codes for CASSFGGGLDTGELFF.

The chain carries TRBV5-5 and TRBJ2-5, with no clear D. Germline CDR1 and CDR2: SGHKS and YYEKEE (reference sequence). There are 12 residues in the CDR3. Trimming left V 4 bases short and J 9 bases short, with 13 bases between. The CDR3: CASSPQFEPQYF. In DNA form, the CDR3 reads TGTGCCAGCAGCCCACAGTTTGAGCCCCAGTACTTC.

The chain is built from TRBV12-5 and TRBJ2-7; TRBD2 matches 7 bases. This CDR3 is built from 14 residues. V was pared by 7 bases and J by 0 bases, with 6 bases of the junction left unmatched. Germline values: CDR1 LGHNT, CDR2 FRNRAP. The CDR3 DNA is TGTGCTAGTGCCATTTCGGGGGGCTCCTACGAGCAGTACTTC. It is translated as CASAISGGSYEQYF.

This clone came up once. The chain joins TRBV7-9 to TRBJ1-2, with D uncertain. V was shortened by 4 bases and J by 4 bases, with 13 bases between the two germline ends. The CDR3 runs 14 residues. The germline gives CDR1 SEHNR, CDR2 FQNEAQ (reference sequence). As DNA, the CDR3 is TGTGCCAGCAGCTCTTCGGGTCGAAGCTATGGCTACACCTTC. Translating it yields CASSSSGRSYGYTF.

This chain joins TRBV5-6 and TRBJ2-5; 7 positions agree with TRBD1. This CDR3 comprises 17 residues. J gave up 3 bases and V 0 bases, and 11 bases lay outside the gene matches. Germline loops: CDR1 SGHDT, CDR2 YYEEEE. The CDR3, as DNA: TGTGCCAGCAGCTTGGGAGGGACACAGGGGTTTGAAGAGACCCAGTACTTC. Residues: CASSLGGTQGFEETQYF.

V is TRBV4-2 and J is TRBJ2-7; 8 bases fit TRBD2. Trimming took 4 bases from V and 4 from J; bases not matched to a gene: 9. The CDR3 totals 15 residues. Germline V gene sequence: CDR1 LGHNA, CDR2 YNFKEQ. This CDR3 reads CASSPPHSGSYEQYF. CDR3 DNA: TGTGCCAGCAGCCCCCCCCACAGCGGGAGTTACGAGCAGTACTTC.

J is TRBJ2-5 and V is TRBV10-2; D remains ambiguous. Germline V gene sequence: CDR1 WSHSY, CDR2 SAAADI. The V gene lost 1 base and the J gene lost 4 bases, with 10 bases spanning the gap. The CDR3 is 14 amino acids. CDR3 nucleotide sequence: TGCGCCAGCAGTGAGTGGGGTCTAGGAGAGACCCAGTACTTC. This codes for CASSEWGLGETQYF.

The rearrangement uses TRBV2 and TRBJ1-1; D is perhaps TRBD1 (6 bases). Trimming cost V 1 base and J 10 bases, with 13 bases left between them. This CDR3 contains 13 residues. Germline CDR1 is SNHLY and CDR2 is FYNNEI. CDR3 DNA: TGTGCCAGCAGTGAAGAGTCAGCAGGGGCAGCTTTCTTT. It is translated as CASSEESAGAAFF.

The chain employs TRBV5-6 and TRBJ1-3; D is undetermined. This CDR3 has 16 amino acids. V lost 1 base to trimming and J lost 0 bases, with 11 bases between them. The germline CDR1 and CDR2 sequences are SGHDT and YYEEEE. The CDR3 DNA reads TGTGCCAGCAGCTTGATCTCACAGTACTCTGGAAACACCATATATTTT. Its translation: CASSLISQYSGNTIYF. Combining the CDR3 with reference TRBV5-6 and TRBJ1-3 gives the whole variable domain DAGVTQSPTHLIKTRGQQVTLRCSPKSGHDTVSWYQQALGQGPQFIFQYYEEEERQRGNFPDRFSGHQFPNYSSELNVNALLLGDSALYLCASSLISQYSGNTIYFGEGSWLTVV.

The V gene is TRBV12-3 or TRBV12-4, the J gene TRBJ1-5; D is unclear. V gave up 4 bases and J gave up 0 bases, with 1 base separating them. The CDR3 totals 12 residues. In DNA, the CDR3 is TGTGCCAGCAGTTATAGCAATCAGCCCCAGCATTTT. This gives the protein CASSYSNQPQHF.

This sequence joins TRBV5-1 and TRBJ2-7; the match to TRBD1 covers 10 bases. Trimming at V came to 6 bases and at J to 5 bases, leaving 8 bases not matched to a gene. CDR1 is SGHRS and CDR2 is YFSETQ in the germline V gene. There are 14 residues in the CDR3. CDR3 in amino acids: CASTPGQGIHEQYF. In DNA, the CDR3 is TGCGCCAGCACCCCGGGACAGGGGATCCACGAGCAGTACTTC.

The rearrangement joins TRBV10-3 to TRBJ2-5; D is possibly TRBD1 (8 bases). Trimming took 3 bases from V and 2 from J, leaving 16 bases between them. Germline V gene sequence: CDR1 ENHRY, CDR2 SYGVKD. The CDR3 is made up of 16 amino acids. Here the CDR3 DNA reads TGTGCCATCAGTGACCGAGACAGGGGAGGGCAAGAGACCCAGTACTTC. Its translation is CAISDRDRGGQETQYF.

The chain carries TRBV14 and TRBJ1-2; unclear D gene. This CDR3 is 13 amino acids long. Germline lookup yields CDR1 SGHDN and CDR2 FVKESK. V shed 3 bases and J shed 7 bases, with 12 bases lying between them. This chain's CDR3 is CASSHGLASGYTF. CDR3 bases: TGTGCCAGCAGCCATGGACTTGCCTCTGGCTACACCTTC.

This chain joins TRBV5-1 and TRBJ2-2, with TRBD2 identical over 7 bases. J gave up 7 bases and V 1 base, and 10 bases lay outside the gene matches. CDR1 is SGHRS, CDR2 YFSETQ, per germline. There are 16 residues in the CDR3. CDR3 region: CASSLMAGEAGGELFF. CDR3 DNA: TGCGCCAGCAGCTTGATGGCGGGGGAAGCTGGCGGGGAGCTGTTTTTT.

V gene TRBV11-2 combines with J gene TRBJ2-7; 11 bases match TRBD2. Per the germline V gene, CDR1 is SGHAT and CDR2 is FQNNGV. The CDR3 totals 16 residues. Trimming at V came to 4 bases and at J to 6 bases, leaving 11 bases not matched to a gene. The CDR3 region has the DNA TGTGCCAGCAGCTCACAACTAGCGGGGGACCCCCGCGAGCAGTACTTC. Amino acids: CASSSQLAGDPREQYF.

This chain links TRBV18 with TRBJ1-1, with a weak D call TRBD1 (5 bases). This CDR3 has 16 residues. The germline V and J ends were trimmed by 5 bases and 1 base, with 17 bases remaining between them. Germline V lookup: CDR1 KGHSH, CDR2 LQKENI. CDR3 DNA: TGTGCCAGCTCAAACGACATGGGGAGGGGGAACACTGAAGCTTTCTTT. Protein: CASSNDMGRGNTEAFF.

The chain carries TRBV7-6 and TRBJ1-1; tentative D call: TRBD1 (5 bases). CDR3 size: 16 residues. The ends were cut back, 5 bases at V and 6 bases at J, with 22 bases in the middle. Germline V gene data show CDR1 as SGHVS and CDR2 as FNYEAQ. Here the CDR3 reads CASSPRLGQVGSEAFF. The CDR3 DNA sequence: TGTGCCAGCAGCCCGAGGTTGGGGCAGGTGGGATCTGAAGCTTTCTTT.

The chain couples TRBV7-3 to TRBJ2-1, with D tentatively TRBD2 (7 bases). V lost 1 base and J 8 bases, leaving 15 bases between the germline ends. The CDR3 consists of 15 residues. Germline CDR1 is SGHTA and CDR2 is FQGTGA. CDR3 residues: CASSLSGGPFDEQFF. DNA for the CDR3: TGTGCCAGCAGCTTAAGCGGGGGCCCCTTTGATGAGCAGTTCTTC.

V is TRBV6-6 and J is TRBJ2-3; 9 nucleotides line up with TRBD2. CDR3 size: 17 residues. V lost 5 bases and J lost 4; bases outside the gene matches: 13. The germline CDR1 and CDR2 sequences are MNHNY and SVGAGI (reference sequence). This chain's CDR3 is CASSLLSSGNYPDTQYF. The CDR3 coding sequence is TGTGCCAGCAGTCTCCTCTCTAGCGGGAACTACCCAGATACGCAGTATTTT.

This chain joins TRBV20-1 and TRBJ1-2; D remains ambiguous. The ends were cut back, 5 bases at V and 7 bases at J, with 2 bases in the middle. The CDR3 length is 8 residues. The germline gives CDR1 DFQATT, CDR2 SNEGSKA (reference sequence). Here the CDR3 DNA reads TGCAGTGCTTCTGGCTACACCTTC. This translates into CSASGYTF.

The chain is built from TRBV27 and TRBJ1-1, with TRBD1 as a possible D gene (5 bases). V was pared by 6 bases and J by 1 base, with 9 bases between. CDR3 size: 13 residues. Germline CDR1 and CDR2: MNHEY and SMNVEV (reference sequence). This chain's CDR3 is CASSSGQNTEAFF. The CDR3 nucleotides read TGTGCCAGCAGCTCCGGACAGAACACTGAAGCTTTCTTT.